Here is one T cell receptor (beta chain) with its context. The CDR3 is 14 residues long. V lost 4 bases to trimming and J lost 6 bases, with 15 bases between them. Germline V CDR1 and CDR2: SGHDN, FVKESK. The assay was immunoSEQ multiplex PCR, and TCRdb's table has in-frame clones only and misses some. The sample holds 200,000 to 250,000 clones, roughly 84% seen once. The record originates from a study of blood T cell repertoires in COVID-19. Study background: Acute-phase and convalescent COVID-19 samples originated in the United States, Italy and Spain.

The chain recombines TRBV14 with TRBJ1-1; maybe TRBD1 (6 bases). The sequenced sample was peripheral blood. The receptor was derived from a man in his thirties or forties with active or convalescent COVID-19. CDR3 sequence reads: CASSLQGFTPEAFF. The CDR3 DNA reads as TGTGCCAGCAGCCTCCAGGGGTTTACCCCTGAAGCTTTCTTT.